A single sample is the source of the 23 T cell receptor beta chains below, sequenced in a study of human T cells and chemical hapten exposure. TCRdb reprocessed the RACE reads with MiXCR, giving one entry per CDR3 protein. The data hold about 77,000 distinct CDR3 sequences, with 7% to 9.5% observed a single time. The time point denotes: healthy volunteer bleed at 6 weeks. The starting material, unfractionated whole blood, was used for total RNA extraction. The sequenced sample was whole blood. The receptors come from a female donor in good health. Some clones in this sample may be carry-over from other donors' samples.

This clonotype showed up many times. The chain recombines TRBV27 with TRBJ1-1; D gene unclear. The V end lost 8 bases, the J end lost 2 bases, and 21 bases lay between the germline ends. Germline V gene data show CDR1 as MNHEY and CDR2 as SMNVEV (reference sequence). The CDR3 loop spans 16 amino acids. The CDR3 protein is CASVLEFRASNTEAFF. The CDR3 DNA is TGTGCCAGCGTGCTTGAATTCCGGGCCTCAAACACTGAAGCTTTCTTT.

This clonotype turned up a few times. The V call is TRBV2, the J call TRBJ1-2; no definite D call. The CDR3 sequence is 15 residues long. Trimming took 4 bases from V and 5 from J, leaving 17 bases between them. The germline V gene has CDR1 SNHLY and CDR2 FYNNEI. The CDR3 sequence is CASSADGRNQYGYTF. DNA for the CDR3: TGTGCCAGCAGTGCCGACGGAAGGAACCAATATGGCTACACCTTC.

This clonotype appeared a few times. The chain employs TRBV5-6 and TRBJ1-5; 7 bases fit TRBD1. J was trimmed by 6 bases and V by 0 bases; bases with no gene match: 0. Germline-derived CDR1 and CDR2 are SGHDT and YYEEEE. The CDR3 has 13 residues. CDR3 nucleotides: TGTGCCAGCAGCTTGGCAGGGGGTCAGCCCCAGCATTTT. This translates into CASSLAGGQPQHF.

This clonotype was found many times. CDR3: CASSSGTPQETQYF. The DNA for the CDR3 is TGCGCCAGCAGCTCCGGGACACCGCAAGAGACCCAGTACTTC. The chain carries TRBV5-1 and TRBJ2-5; maybe TRBD1 (6 bases). V lost 3 bases and J lost 2, with 11 bases in between. The CDR3 has 14 residues. Germline assignment: CDR1 SGHRS and CDR2 YFSETQ.

This chain joins TRBV5-8 and TRBJ2-1, with D possibly matching TRBD2 (6 bases). The CDR3 length is 13 residues. CDR1 SGHTS and CDR2 YDEGEE come from the germline V gene. V lost 9 bases to trimming and J lost 3 bases, with 13 bases between them. The CDR3 DNA follows: TGTGCCACCCCGGGGGAATACTACAATGAGCAGTTCTTC. Its protein product is CATPGEYYNEQFF.

Remarks on this clonotype: Being one base from a much bigger clone, this may be a read error. The chain is built from TRBV29-1 and TRBJ1-5, with a weak D call TRBD1 (5 bases). The ends were cut back, 5 bases at V and 2 bases at J, with 10 bases in the middle. The CDR3 length is 13 residues. Looked up from germline, CDR1 is SQVTM and CDR2 is ANQGSEA. In nucleotides, the CDR3 is TGCAGCGTTTCAGGGTCAGGCAATCAGCCCCAGCATTTT. Translation: CSVSGSGNQPQHF. Full variable domain (rest looked up from reference TRBV29-1 and TRBJ1-5): SAVISQKPSRDICQRGTSLTIQCQVDSQVTMMFWYRQQPGQSLTLIATANQGSEATYESGFVIDKFPISRPNLTFSTLTVSNMSPEDSSIYLCSVSGSGNQPQHFGDGTRLSIL.

This clonotype was found many times. V gene TRBV11-2 combines with J gene TRBJ1-5; possibly TRBD1 for D (5 bases). V was pared by 0 bases and J by 2 bases, with 8 bases between. Germline values: CDR1 SGHAT, CDR2 FQNNGV. The length of the CDR3 is 15 residues. The CDR3, as DNA: TGTGCCAGCAGCTTAGAGGGGGGAGGCAATCAGCCCCAGCATTTT. Translation: CASSLEGGGNQPQHF.

This clonotype showed up just a few times. The chain uses TRBV6-2 or TRBV6-3 and TRBJ1-2; D is undetermined. Germline values: CDR1 MNHEY, CDR2 SVGEGT. The CDR3 covers 10 residues. V was shortened by 6 bases and J by 4 bases, with 3 bases between the two germline ends. The CDR3 DNA is TGTGCCAGCAGATTCTATGGCTACACCTTC. This gives the protein CASRFYGYTF.

This clonotype has at least ten counts. J is TRBJ2-3 and V is TRBV29-1; D may be TRBD1 or TRBD2 (5 bases each). The CDR3 runs to 15 residues. Looked up from germline, CDR1 is SQVTM and CDR2 is ANQGSEA. Trimming left V 3 bases short and J 4 bases short, with 17 bases between. The CDR3 nucleotides are TGCAGCGTTGATATATGGGGCCGGGGTGCAGATACGCAGTATTTT. Its protein is CSVDIWGRGADTQYF.

The V call is TRBV12-3 or TRBV12-4, the J call TRBJ1-3, with unresolved D. The CDR3 consists of 15 residues. V dropped 2 bases and J dropped 3 bases, with 11 bases sitting between them. The CDR3 region is CASSLFKGGGNTIYF. In nucleotides, the CDR3 is TGTGCCAGCAGTTTATTTAAGGGTGGTGGAAACACCATATATTTT.

This clonotype was counted ten times or more. V gene TRBV7-9 combines with J gene TRBJ2-1; no reliable D call. Trimming left V 5 bases short and J 2 bases short, with 16 bases between. The CDR3 totals 16 residues. The germline CDR1 and CDR2 sequences are SEHNR and FQNEAQ (reference sequence). CDR3 coding DNA: TGTGCCAGCAGCCGTACAAAGAAGGGCCCCTACAATGAGCAGTTCTTC. It is translated as CASSRTKKGPYNEQFF.

This clonotype was seen a handful of times. This sequence joins TRBV6-2 or TRBV6-3 and TRBJ2-1, with D perhaps TRBD2 (5 bases). Germline V gives CDR1 MNHEY, CDR2 SVGEGT. The CDR3 contains 16 residues. Between the trimmed V and J ends, which lost 2 bases and 6 bases, there was a span of 17 bases. The CDR3 spells CASSYGPAASRNEQFF. The CDR3 nucleotides are TGTGCCAGCAGTTACGGCCCCGCGGCTAGCCGCAATGAGCAGTTCTTC.

This chain links TRBV12-3 or TRBV12-4 with TRBJ2-1, with 10 bases fitting TRBD2. This CDR3 is 16 amino acids long. V shed 2 bases, J shed 9 bases, and the junction held 10 bases outside the gene matches. The CDR3 protein is CASSLRLAGAYGEQFF. Here the CDR3 DNA reads TGTGCCAGCAGTTTAAGGCTAGCGGGGGCCTACGGTGAGCAGTTCTTC.

This clonotype was recorded many times. The rearrangement uses TRBV12-3 or TRBV12-4 and TRBJ2-7, with D perhaps given as TRBD1 or TRBD2 (5 bases each). The CDR3 is 14 residues long. The V gene lost 5 bases and the J gene lost 3 bases, with 14 bases spanning the gap. CDR3 sequence: CASSLGTRGYEQYF. CDR3 DNA sequence: TGTGCCAGCAGTCTCGGGACCCGCGGCTACGAGCAGTACTTC.

This clonotype showed up just a few times. This sequence joins TRBV9 and TRBJ1-1; 7 bases agree with TRBD1. Losses at the gene ends were 8 bases for V and 2 bases for J; bases not matched to a gene: 9. Germline assignment: CDR1 SGDLS and CDR2 YYNGEE. The length of the CDR3 is 14 residues. The CDR3 spells CASSRTGSNTEAFF. In DNA form, the CDR3 reads TGTGCCAGTTCAAGGACAGGATCCAACACTGAAGCTTTCTTT. Using reference TRBV9 and TRBJ1-1 for the parts outside the CDR3, the full variable domain is DSGVTQTPKHLITATGQRVTLRCSPRSGDLSVYWYQQSLDQGLQFLIQYYNGEERAKGNILERFSAQQFPDLHSELNLSSLELGDSALYFCASSRTGSNTEAFFGQGTRLTVV.

This clonotype was observed at least ten times. The rearrangement joins TRBV4-3 to TRBJ2-1; a possible D gene is TRBD1 (6 bases). There are 15 residues in the CDR3. Trimming removed 1 base from V and 4 bases from J, with 11 bases in between. Germline V CDR1 and CDR2: LGHNA, YSLEER. In DNA, the CDR3 is TGCGCCAGCAGCCAAGGGACAGTAAGTTACAATGAGCAGTTCTTC. Protein product: CASSQGTVSYNEQFF.

Of note for this clonotype: A read error may explain this, as a much larger clone is one base away. The genes are TRBV24-1 and TRBJ1-1; no clear D gene. The germline V gene has CDR1 KGHDR and CDR2 SFDVKD. The ends were cut back, 5 bases at V and 5 bases at J, with 11 bases in the middle. The CDR3 sequence is 13 residues long. The CDR3 coding sequence is TGTGCCACCAGTGGTTCATCCGGAACTGAAGCTTTCTTT. Amino acid sequence: CATSGSSGTEAFF.

As regards this clonotype: One base away lies a much larger clone, so this may be a sequencing read error. This chain joins TRBV12-3 or TRBV12-4 and TRBJ2-3; no firm D call. The CDR3 has 11 residues. V lost 4 bases and J lost 4, with 3 bases in between. CDR3 amino acids: CASSWSDTQYF. CDR3 nucleotide sequence: TGTGCCAGCAGTTGGTCAGATACGCAGTATTTT.

This clonotype appeared many times. The V gene is TRBV6-2 or TRBV6-3, the J gene TRBJ1-5; D uncertain. Germline V gene sequence: CDR1 MNHEY, CDR2 SVGEGT. The length of the CDR3 is 15 residues. Deletions cut 0 bases from V and 3 bases from J, with 9 bases between. This chain's CDR3 is CASSYSREDNQPQHF. CDR3 coding DNA: TGTGCCAGCAGTTACTCGCGAGAGGACAATCAGCCCCAGCATTTT.

This clonotype has only one observation. The gene calls are TRBV3-1 and TRBJ2-3; 8 bases fit TRBD1. J gave up 6 bases and V 3 bases, and 8 bases lay outside the gene matches. This CDR3 has 15 residues. Germline values: CDR1 LGHDT, CDR2 YNNKEL (reference sequence). CDR3 loop: CASSHWDRYGDTQYF. CDR3 bases: TGTGCCAGCAGCCACTGGGACAGGTACGGGGATACGCAGTATTTT.

Of note for this clonotype: One base away lies a much larger clone, so this may be a sequencing read error. The CDR3 sequence is CASSADSLSRKQFF. The DNA for the CDR3 is TGTGCCAGCAGTGCGGACAGTTTGAGTAGAAAGCAGTTCTTC. The gene calls are TRBV6-1 and TRBJ2-1; perhaps TRBD1 as D (6 bases). Trimming stripped 4 bases from V and 11 bases from J, with 18 bases between. CDR3 length: 14 amino acids. Germline assignment: CDR1 MNHNS and CDR2 SASEGT.

The rearrangement joins TRBV5-6 to TRBJ2-5; D unresolved. The CDR3 totals 13 residues. CDR1 SGHDT and CDR2 YYEEEE come from the germline V gene. The V end was cut by 4 bases, the J end by 4 bases, with 11 bases between. In nucleotides, the CDR3 is TGTGCCAGCAGCACCGCCCCCCGAGAGACCCAGTACTTC. The encoded protein is CASSTAPRETQYF. Using reference TRBV5-6 and TRBJ2-5 for the parts outside the CDR3, the full variable domain is DAGVTQSPTHLIKTRGQQVTLRCSPKSGHDTVSWYQQALGQGPQFIFQYYEEEERQRGNFPDRFSGHQFPNYSSELNVNALLLGDSALYLCASSTAPRETQYFGPGTRLLVL.

In its sample, this clonotype was seen many times. This chain joins TRBV3-1 and TRBJ2-3, with 9 bases fitting TRBD2. The V gene end was trimmed by 1 base and the J gene end by 5 bases; junction bases not matched to a gene: 13. The germline gives CDR1 LGHDT, CDR2 YNNKEL (reference sequence). The CDR3 is 18 amino acids. CDR3 DNA sequence: TGTGCCAGCAGCCAAGGTGGAATCGGCGGGGGGGCGTTAGATACGCAGTATTTT. Its translation is CASSQGGIGGGALDTQYF.